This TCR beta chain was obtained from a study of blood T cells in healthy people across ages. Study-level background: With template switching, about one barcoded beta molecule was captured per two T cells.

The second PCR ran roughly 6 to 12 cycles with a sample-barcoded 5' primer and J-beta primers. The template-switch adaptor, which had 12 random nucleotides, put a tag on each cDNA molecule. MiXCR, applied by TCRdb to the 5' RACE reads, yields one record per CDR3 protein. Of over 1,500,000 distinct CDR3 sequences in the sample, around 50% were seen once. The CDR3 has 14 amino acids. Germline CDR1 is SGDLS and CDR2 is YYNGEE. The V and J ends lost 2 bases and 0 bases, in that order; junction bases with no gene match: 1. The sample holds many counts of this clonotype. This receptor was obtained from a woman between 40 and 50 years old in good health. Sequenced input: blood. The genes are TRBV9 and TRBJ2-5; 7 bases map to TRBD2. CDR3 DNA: TGTGCCAGCAGCGTCGGGGGGTACCAAGAGACCCAGTACTTC. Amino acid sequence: CASSVGGYQETQYF.